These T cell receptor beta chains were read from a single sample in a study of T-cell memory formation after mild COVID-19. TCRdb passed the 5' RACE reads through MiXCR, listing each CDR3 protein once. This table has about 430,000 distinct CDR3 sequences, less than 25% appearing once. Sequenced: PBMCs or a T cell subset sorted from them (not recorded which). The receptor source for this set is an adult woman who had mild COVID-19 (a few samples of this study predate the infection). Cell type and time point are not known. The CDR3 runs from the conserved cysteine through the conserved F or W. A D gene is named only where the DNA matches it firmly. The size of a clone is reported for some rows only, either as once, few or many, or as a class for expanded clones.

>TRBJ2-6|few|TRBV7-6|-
TGTGCCAGCAGCTCAGAGTCTGGGGCCAACGTCCTGACTTTC
CASSSESGANVLTF
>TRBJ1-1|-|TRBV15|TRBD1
TGTGCCACCAGCGGATACAGGGGGGACACTGAAGCTTTCTTT
CATSGYRGDTEAFF
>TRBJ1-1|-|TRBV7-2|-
TGTGCCAGCAGCCACAGCACCCGGTTCACTGAAGCTTTCTTT
CASSHSTRFTEAFF
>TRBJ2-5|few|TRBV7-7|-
TGTGCCAGCAGCCAACGCGTGGGCCCAAGAGAGACCCAGTACTTC
CASSQRVGPRETQYF
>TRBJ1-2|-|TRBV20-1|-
TGCAGTGTTAGATATTGGAAGGGCTACACCTTC
CSVRYWKGYTF
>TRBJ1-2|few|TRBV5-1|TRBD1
TGCGCCAGCAGCATCGGACAGGGCAACTATGGCTACACCTTC
CASSIGQGNYGYTF
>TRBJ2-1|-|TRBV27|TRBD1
TGTGCCAGCAGTACCACGAACTCGGGACAGGGCAATGAGCAGTTCTTC
CASSTTNSGQGNEQFF
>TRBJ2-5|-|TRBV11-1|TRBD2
TGTGCCAGCAGCCGACGGGGGACTAGCGGGTTTCAAGAGACCCAGTACTTC
CASSRRGTSGFQETQYF
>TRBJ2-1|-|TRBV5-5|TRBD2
TGTGCCAGCAGCTCAACTAGCGGGGGGTCGACCTTGGATGAGCAGTTCTTC
CASSSTSGGSTLDEQFF
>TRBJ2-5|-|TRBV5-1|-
TGCGCCAGCAGCTATTTGCCTCAAACCCGGCAAGAGACCCAGTACTTC
CASSYLPQTRQETQYF
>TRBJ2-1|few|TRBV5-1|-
TGCGCCAGCAGCTTTCAGGTAGGAAACAGTGAGCAGTTCTTC
CASSFQVGNSEQFF
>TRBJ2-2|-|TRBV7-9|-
TGTGCCAGCAGCTTACTCCCAGGGAGAAACACCGGGGAGCTGTTTTTT
CASSLLPGRNTGELFF
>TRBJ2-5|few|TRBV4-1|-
TGCGCCAGCAGCCAAGGTTCGCGGGGCTACCAAGAGACCCAGTACTTC
CASSQGSRGYQETQYF
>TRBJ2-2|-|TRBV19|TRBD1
TGTGCCAGTAGTACGCGACAGGGGGGAGCCGGGGAGCTGTTTTTT
CASSTRQGGAGELFF
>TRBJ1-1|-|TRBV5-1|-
TGCGCCAGCAGCCCCGGAGCGACAGTGAACACTGAAGCTTTCTTT
CASSPGATVNTEAFF
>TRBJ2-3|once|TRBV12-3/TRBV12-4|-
TGTGCCAGCAGTCTTGGACTACCTACAGATACGCAGTATTTT
CASSLGLPTDTQYF
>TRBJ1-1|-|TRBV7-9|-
TGTGCCAGCAGTCCATTAGAAGCGACTGAAGCTTTCTTT
CASSPLEATEAFF
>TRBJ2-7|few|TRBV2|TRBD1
TGTGCCAGCAGACCCGGTTGGACAGGGGGCTACGAGCAGTACTTC
CASRPGWTGGYEQYF
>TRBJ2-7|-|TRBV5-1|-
TGCGCCAGCAGCTTGGCTCAAGAACCCTACGAGCAGTACTTC
CASSLAQEPYEQYF
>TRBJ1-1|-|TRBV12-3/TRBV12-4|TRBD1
TGTGCCAGCACCCAGGGGGGTTACACTGAAGCTTTCTTT
CASTQGGYTEAFF
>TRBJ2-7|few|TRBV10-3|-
TGTGCCATCAGTGAAGAACAGGGATTGGCCTACGAGCAGTACTTC
CAISEEQGLAYEQYF
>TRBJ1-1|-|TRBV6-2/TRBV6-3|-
TGTGCCAGCAGGGCGGGGATGACGAACACTGAAGCTTTCTTT
CASRAGMTNTEAFF
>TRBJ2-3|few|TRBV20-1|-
TGCAGTGCTGGGCAGGGTGGCAACACAGATACGCAGTATTTT
CSAGQGGNTDTQYF
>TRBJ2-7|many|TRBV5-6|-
TGTGCCAGCAGCCCGGACAGAGCCTACGAGCAGTACTTC
CASSPDRAYEQYF
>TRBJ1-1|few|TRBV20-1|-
TGCAGTGCTAGAGTCGGGCCCGGGACATATGGTGAAGCTTTCTTT
CSARVGPGTYGEAFF
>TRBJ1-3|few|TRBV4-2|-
TGTGCCAGCAGCCAAGATTTTGGGGTCGGAAACACCATATATTTT
CASSQDFGVGNTIYF
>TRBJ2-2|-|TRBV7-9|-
TGTGCCAGCAGCTCCATGGACGGATTCACCGGGGAGCTGTTTTTT
CASSSMDGFTGELFF
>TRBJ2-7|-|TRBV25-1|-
TGTGCCAGCAGTGAATGGCCCGTGGGGTACGAGCAGTACTTC
CASSEWPVGYEQYF
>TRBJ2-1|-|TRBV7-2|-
TGTGCCAGCAGCTTAGCCCTAGTGGTAAATGAGCAGTTCTTC
CASSLALVVNEQFF
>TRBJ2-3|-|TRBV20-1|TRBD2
TGCAGTGCCCCGACGGCGGGAGTTACAGATACGCAGTATTTT
CSAPTAGVTDTQYF
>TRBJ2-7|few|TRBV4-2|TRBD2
TGTGCCAGCAGCCAAGTCCGCCTAGCGGCTGTTAACTACGAGCAGTACTTC
CASSQVRLAAVNYEQYF
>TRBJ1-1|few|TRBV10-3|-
TGTGCCATCAGTGCGCGCCCAGGCAGGGGTGAGGACACTGAAGCTTTCTTT
CAISARPGRGEDTEAFF
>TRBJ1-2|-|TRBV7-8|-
TGTGCCAGCAGCTTAGAAGCAGGGCCCTATGGCTACACCTTC
CASSLEAGPYGYTF